Each of the 28 T cell receptor beta chains below was sequenced from the same sample in a study of T cells in women clearing cervical HPV infection. Only in-frame clones appear in the TCRdb table, and some are missing; sequencing was by immunoSEQ multiplex PCR. The repertoire table contains some 39,000 clones. Source material: blood buffy coat. The receptor source for this set is a woman between 18 and 70 years old with a cervical HPV16 infection that either progressed to CIN3+ or cleared (not recorded which).

This clone is medium-sized by frequency. The observed sequence ends 3 residues before the CDR3 terminus, with the missing tail filled in from the germline J gene. The chain employs TRBV6-2 or TRBV6-3 and TRBJ2-3, with TRBD1 matching over 8 bases. V gave up 7 bases and J gave up 4 bases; unmatched junction bases: 7. The CDR3 is made up of 14 amino acids. CDR1 MNHEY and CDR2 SVGEGT come from the germline V gene. Here the CDR3 reads CASTTDRDADTQYF. CDR3 DNA, as far as it was read: TGTGCCAGCACCACGGACAGGGACGCAGATACG.

In the case of this clone: Sequencing ends 3 residues short of the CDR3 end; the germline J gene provides the rest. This chain joins TRBV6-1 and TRBJ2-5; 11 positions match TRBD2. The CDR3 runs to 15 residues. V shed 2 bases and J 5 bases; nucleotides not matched to a gene: 4. The germline CDR1 and CDR2 sequences are MNHNS and SASEGT. The CDR3 loop reads CASSELAGGSETQYF. Partial CDR3 DNA: TGTGCCAGCAGTGAACTAGCGGGGGGCTCGGAGACC.

Concerning this clone: Read data end 3 residues before the CDR3 end; the end is taken from the germline J gene. The V and J genes are TRBV7-2 and TRBJ2-1; the match to TRBD1 covers 9 bases. The CDR3 loop spans 13 amino acids. Germline V CDR1 and CDR2: SGHTA, FQGNSA. J gave up 8 bases and V 5 bases, and 4 bases lay outside the gene matches. The CDR3 loop is CASSTRTGDEQFF. CDR3 DNA, as far as it was read: TGTGCCAGCAGCACTCGGACAGGGGATGAG.

Concerning this clone itself: The CDR3 is cut off 3 residues early in the read; its end comes from the germline J gene. The rearrangement joins TRBV5-1 to TRBJ2-5; 7 bases align to TRBD1. V was clipped by 4 bases and J by 0 bases; unmatched bases: 3. The CDR3 contains 14 residues. The germline gives CDR1 SGHRS, CDR2 YFSETQ. The covered CDR3 bases are TGCGCCAGCAGCCCGGGACAGTACCAAGAGACC. Its protein is CASSPGQYQET. The CDR3 as a whole reads CASSPGQYQETQYF.

This CDR3 reads CASSLPGTDTQYF. CDR3 DNA, as far as it was read: TGTGCCAGCAGCTTACCCGGCACAGATACG. The V gene is TRBV7-2, the J gene TRBJ2-3, with D unresolved. The CDR3 end falls 3 residues outside the read, so it is completed with the germline J gene. The CDR3 spans 13 residues. The V gene's germline CDR1 is SGHTA and CDR2 FQGNSA. V shed 2 bases and J shed 1 base, with 4 bases lying between them.

Of note for this clone: Read data end 3 residues before the CDR3 end; the end is taken from the germline J gene. The chain carries TRBV20-1 and TRBJ2-1, with a possible D match to TRBD2 (7 bases). Germline values: CDR1 DFQATT, CDR2 SNEGSKA (reference sequence). The V end lost 3 bases, the J end lost 7 bases, and 16 bases lay between the germline ends. This CDR3 contains 14 residues. This CDR3 reads CSASAGASRNEQFF. The CDR3 DNA, read in part, is TGCAGTGCTAGCGCGGGGGCTAGTCGTAATGAG.

With respect to this clone: The read stops 3 residues short of the end of the CDR3; the missing end is completed from the germline J gene. The V and J genes are TRBV5-1 and TRBJ2-2; TRBD1 agrees at 7 bases. Trimming took 6 bases from V and 7 from J; bases not matched to a gene: 9. The CDR3 sequence is 14 residues long. Germline CDR1 reads SGHRS; CDR2 reads YFSETQ. Partial CDR3 DNA: TGCGCCAGCAAACTAGAGGGGGCGGTCGGGGAG. It yields the protein CASKLEGAVGE. The full CDR3 sequence reads CASKLEGAVGELFF.

In the case of this clone: The CDR3 end falls 3 residues outside the read, so it is completed with the germline J gene. The chain couples TRBV20-1 to TRBJ2-1, with D tentatively TRBD1 (6 bases). CDR1 and CDR2 from the germline V gene are DFQATT and SNEGSKA (reference sequence). This CDR3 comprises 14 residues. Deletions cut 6 bases from V and 7 bases from J, with 19 bases between. CDR3 DNA, as far as it was read: TGCAGTGCCCCGAGGGTAGGGGGTCAAAATGAG. Its translation: CSAPRVGGQNE. The CDR3 in full is CSAPRVGGQNEQFF.

To note about this clone: The read terminates 3 residues ahead of where the CDR3 ends, so the germline J gene completes it. This chain uses TRBV12-5 with TRBJ2-2, with no clear D. The CDR3 sequence is 16 residues long. The ends were cut back, 0 bases at V and 0 bases at J, with 8 bases in the middle. Germline CDR1 is LGHNT and CDR2 is FRNRAP. Here the CDR3 reads CASGLVVSTNTGELFF. The sequenced CDR3 bases are TGTGCTAGTGGTTTGGTAGTAAGCACGAACACCGGGGAG.

On this clone itself: Read data end 3 residues before the CDR3 end; the end is taken from the germline J gene. V and J are TRBV6-2 or TRBV6-3 and TRBJ2-1; TRBD1 matches at 9 bases. V gave up 6 bases and J gave up 1 base; unmatched junction bases: 10. This CDR3 has 17 amino acids. Germline CDR1 reads MNHEY; CDR2 reads SVGEGT. CDR3: CASRPGTGIGSYNEQFF. The covered CDR3 bases are TGTGCCAGCAGACCCGGGACAGGGATCGGATCCTACAATGAG.

With respect to this clone: The CDR3 end lies 3 residues beyond the end of the read and is filled in from the germline J gene. The chain uses TRBV18 and TRBJ2-1; possible D gene TRBD1, 5 bases. Germline V gives CDR1 KGHSH, CDR2 LQKENI. CDR3 length: 14 residues. Trimming took off 2 bases at V and 7 bases at J, with 12 bases between the two ends. Here the CDR3 reads CASSPSGKRNEQFF. The CDR3 bases that were read are TGTGCCAGCTCACCATCAGGGAAGCGAAATGAG.

In regard to this clone: The observed sequence ends 3 residues before the CDR3 terminus, with the missing tail filled in from the germline J gene. The rearrangement joins TRBV4-1 to TRBJ1-1; D might be TRBD1 (5 bases). This CDR3 is 15 amino acids long. Germline V gene data show CDR1 as MGHRA and CDR2 as YSYEKL. V was cut by 4 bases and J by 4 bases, with 16 bases left in between. CDR3 DNA (partial): TGCGCCAGCAGCCGCCAGAGGGGAGTTTTCACTGAA. Protein product: CASSRQRGVFTE. In full, the CDR3 reads CASSRQRGVFTEAFF.

As concerns this clone: The read terminates 3 residues before the CDR3 end, so the remaining end is supplied by the germline J gene. The rearrangement uses TRBV6-2 or TRBV6-3 and TRBJ2-3; weak D call: TRBD2 (6 bases). Germline V gene data show CDR1 as MNHEY and CDR2 as SVGEGT. The CDR3 extends over 15 amino acids. The ends were cut back, 0 bases at V and 4 bases at J, with 11 bases in the middle. CDR3 DNA, as far as it was read: TGTGCCAGCAGTTACTCGGAAGGAGGGCCAGATACG. Its protein is CASSYSEGGPDT. The entire CDR3 sequence reads CASSYSEGGPDTQYF.

With regard to this clone: Read coverage stops 3 residues before the CDR3 terminus; the germline J gene supplies the remainder. This chain joins TRBV12-3 or TRBV12-4 and TRBJ2-7; 9 positions match TRBD1. Germline trimming cut 6 bases from V and 6 bases from J; bases unmatched to any gene: 9. The CDR3 runs to 14 residues. The CDR3 bases that were read are TGTGCCAGCAGGGCCGGGACAGGGACGGGCGAG. Protein: CASRAGTGTGE. The full-length CDR3 reads as CASRAGTGTGEQYF.

In regard to this clone: The read ends 3 residues early relative to the CDR3; the germline J gene fills the gap. This chain joins TRBV5-1 and TRBJ2-7; TRBD1 matches at 10 bases. The length of the CDR3 is 15 residues. Germline-derived CDR1 and CDR2 are SGHRS and YFSETQ. Trimming took 2 bases from V and 0 from J; bases not matched to a gene: 2. The CDR3 here is CASSFDRGPSYEQYF. The part of the CDR3 DNA that was read is TGCGCCAGCAGCTTCGACAGGGGGCCCTCCTACGAG.

Comments on this clone: The CDR3 extends 3 residues past the end of the read, so its final part is completed from the germline J gene. V is TRBV9 and J is TRBJ2-1; 9 bases are shared with TRBD1. Unmatched junction bases numbered 8, after V lost 3 bases and J lost 4 bases. Germline-derived CDR1 and CDR2 are SGDLS and YYNGEE. The CDR3 sequence is 16 residues long. Incomplete CDR3 DNA: TGTGCCAGCAGCGGGAAGGACAGGGGCTTTTACAATGAG. It specifies CASSGKDRGFYNE. The entire CDR3 protein reads CASSGKDRGFYNEQFF.

A note on this clone: The read falls 3 residues short of the CDR3 end, and the missing part is taken from the germline J gene. The chain couples TRBV20-1 to TRBJ1-1; 7 nucleotides align to TRBD1. Germline V gene lookup returns CDR1 DFQATT and CDR2 SNEGSKA (reference sequence). This CDR3 contains 11 residues. This CDR3 reads CSALDRVGAFF. The sequenced CDR3 bases are TGCAGTGCTCTCGACAGGGTGGGA.

Points on this clone: The DNA ends 3 residues before the CDR3 does, and the rest of the CDR3 is filled in from the germline J gene. This chain connects TRBV19 to TRBJ2-1; TRBD2 might be the D (5 bases). The CDR3 loop spans 14 amino acids. Trimming removed 3 bases at V and 5 bases at J, with 11 bases between. Per germline, CDR1 LNHDA and CDR2 SQIVND (reference sequence). CDR3 loop: CASSMVLADNEQFF. The DNA read from the CDR3 is TGTGCCAGTAGTATGGTCCTAGCCGACAATGAG.

Concerning this clone: The CDR3 end lies 3 residues beyond the end of the read and is filled in from the germline J gene. The genes are TRBV7-8 and TRBJ2-7, with 7 positions matching TRBD1. The CDR3 runs to 13 residues. From germline, CDR1 is SGHVS and CDR2 FQNEAQ. Trimming took 6 bases from V and 2 from J; bases not matched to a gene: 4. The CDR3 is CASRPRGTYEQYF. CDR3 DNA (partial): TGTGCCAGCAGACCCAGGGGGACCTACGAG.

Points on this clone: The sequenced fragment ends 3 residues before the CDR3 boundary, so the rest is inferred from the germline J gene. The chain recombines TRBV20-1 with TRBJ1-5, with D possibly being TRBD1 (5 bases). Per the germline V gene, CDR1 is DFQATT and CDR2 is SNEGSKA (reference sequence). The CDR3 has 13 amino acids. Trimming took off 7 bases at V and 4 bases at J, with 14 bases between the two ends. CDR3 loop: CSVKGRGNQPQHF. CDR3 DNA (partial): TGCAGTGTGAAAGGTCGGGGGAATCAGCCC.

With regard to this clone: The read ends 3 residues early relative to the CDR3; the germline J gene fills the gap. The V gene is TRBV6-1, the J gene TRBJ2-3; TRBD2 agrees at 9 bases. CDR1 and CDR2 (germline): MNHNS, SASEGT. The CDR3 length is 14 residues. Trimming took 4 bases from V and 2 from J; bases not matched to a gene: 1. Here the CDR3 reads CASSGGGATDTQYF. Incomplete CDR3 DNA: TGTGCCAGCAGTGGCGGGGGGGCCACAGATACG.

Note on this clone: The sequenced fragment ends 3 residues before the CDR3 boundary, so the rest is inferred from the germline J gene. The chain is built from TRBV30 and TRBJ2-5; possibly TRBD2 for D (7 bases). There are 15 residues in the CDR3. Germline V gene data show CDR1 as GTSNPN and CDR2 as SVGIG (reference sequence). The ends were cut back, 8 bases at V and 4 bases at J, with 23 bases in the middle. This CDR3 reads CASRSRGAVGETQYF. CDR3 bases read: TGTGCCAGCCGCAGTCGGGGGGCCGTGGGAGAGACC.

Regarding this clone: From the germline J gene comes the end of the CDR3, since the read stops 3 residues before it. The chain uses TRBV20-1 and TRBJ2-1; no firm D call. The V gene's germline CDR1 is DFQATT and CDR2 SNEGSKA (reference sequence). Trimming shortened V by 5 bases and J by 1 base, and 18 bases separated the two germline ends. The CDR3 consists of 16 residues. The CDR3 bases that were read are TGCAGTGCTGGAAGAGTTAGGGTAGGATCCTACAATGAG. Amino acids: CSAGRVRVGSYNE. The full CDR3 protein reads CSAGRVRVGSYNEQFF.

To note about this clone: Sequencing ends 3 residues short of the CDR3 end; the germline J gene provides the rest. The J gene is TRBJ2-7, the V gene TRBV6-2 or TRBV6-3; TRBD2 aligns across 8 bases. V dropped 2 bases and J dropped 6; count of bases not matched to a gene: 0. Germline values: CDR1 MNHEY, CDR2 SVGEGT. The length of the CDR3 is 12 residues. CDR3: CASSYGLAEQYF. CDR3 DNA (partial): TGTGCCAGCAGTTACGGACTAGCCGAG.

On this clone itself: The read falls 3 residues short of the CDR3 end, and the missing part is taken from the germline J gene. V usage is TRBV2 and J usage is TRBJ1-4, with a possible D match to TRBD1 (6 bases). Trimming took 3 bases from V and 2 from J, leaving 13 bases between them. Germline V gene lookup returns CDR1 SNHLY and CDR2 FYNNEI. The CDR3 has 16 residues. The CDR3 sequence is CASSDRQGTTNEKLFF. Incomplete CDR3 DNA: TGTGCCAGCAGTGACCGCCAGGGGACCACTAATGAAAAA.

Details on this clone: The CDR3 is cut off 3 residues early in the read; its end comes from the germline J gene. This chain links TRBV5-4 with TRBJ2-5, with D tentatively TRBD2 (5 bases). Trimming left V 5 bases short and J 5 bases short, with 13 bases between. CDR1 and CDR2 from the germline V gene are SGHNT and YYREEE (reference sequence). The CDR3 is 13 amino acids. CDR3 loop: CASSDQRGETQYF. The CDR3 bases that were read are TGTGCCAGCAGTGACCAACGCGGGGAGACC.

About this clone: The missing CDR3 end, 3 residues past where the read stops, is filled in from the germline J gene. This chain joins TRBV12-3 or TRBV12-4 and TRBJ2-4; the D gene is possibly TRBD2 (7 bases). Trimming took 6 bases from V and 3 from J, leaving 18 bases between them. This CDR3 contains 16 residues. CDR3 DNA (partial): TGTGCCAGCAGCCCTAATGCAGGGGAGGGCAAAAACATT. Protein sequence: CASSPNAGEGKNI. The full CDR3 protein is CASSPNAGEGKNIQYF.

CDR3 protein: CSAREGAGRTDTQYF. The part of the CDR3 DNA that was read is TGCAGTGCTAGAGAGGGGGCAGGGAGAACAGATACG. V usage is TRBV20-1 and J usage is TRBJ2-3; a weak D match, TRBD1 (6 bases). The read terminates 3 residues before the CDR3 end, so the remaining end is supplied by the germline J gene. The germline gives CDR1 DFQATT, CDR2 SNEGSKA (reference sequence). This CDR3 is 15 amino acids long. Trimming removed 0 bases at V and 3 bases at J, with 13 bases between.